This passage covers 20 T cell receptor beta chains from one sample sequenced in a study of blood T cells in healthy people across ages. A J-beta primer mix and a sample-barcoded 5' primer were used in a second PCR of roughly 7 to 12 cycles. MiXCR, run by TCRdb on the 5' RACE reads, gives a single entry per CDR3 protein. The sample consists of some 1.5 million distinct CDR3 sequences, approximately 43% of them appearing once. The source material was blood. These receptors were taken from a woman aged 18-35 years in good health.

This chain connects TRBV20-1 to TRBJ2-5; 8 nucleotides line up with TRBD2. The CDR3 has 15 amino acids. Losses at the gene ends were 3 bases for V and 0 bases for J; bases not matched to a gene: 6. Per the germline V gene, CDR1 is DFQATT and CDR2 is SNEGSKA (reference sequence). Here the CDR3 DNA reads TGCAGTGCTAGTCGGGGGGGGACATACCAAGAGACCCAGTACTTC. This encodes CSASRGGTYQETQYF.

The DNA for the CDR3 is TGTGCCAGCAGTTTCGGGCCTAGCGACTACAATGAGCAGTTCTTC. It specifies CASSFGPSDYNEQFF. This chain joins TRBV27 and TRBJ2-1, with D possibly TRBD2 on 6 matching bases. The germline gives CDR1 MNHEY, CDR2 SMNVEV (reference sequence). This CDR3 has 15 residues. V was clipped by 3 bases and J by 3 bases, with 12 bases between them.

This chain connects TRBV7-3 to TRBJ2-3; 10 nucleotides line up with TRBD2. V was pared by 6 bases and J by 5 bases, with 8 bases of the junction left unmatched. This CDR3 has 15 amino acids. Germline CDR1 is SGHTA and CDR2 is FQGTGA. The CDR3 protein is CASRLSGRAEDTQYF. The CDR3 bases are TGTGCCAGCAGGCTAAGCGGGAGGGCCGAAGATACGCAGTATTTT.

The V gene is TRBV20-1, the J gene TRBJ2-7, with D perhaps matching TRBD1 (5 bases). The CDR3 is made up of 13 amino acids. Between the trimmed V and J ends, which lost 5 bases and 3 bases, there was a span of 14 bases. The V gene's germline CDR1 is DFQATT and CDR2 SNEGSKA (reference sequence). The CDR3 bases are TGCAGTGCTGAGTCAAAGGACAACTACGAGCAGTACTTC. Translating it yields CSAESKDNYEQYF.

This clonotype has only a few counts. The chain is built from TRBV5-1 and TRBJ2-1; D unclear. CDR1 and CDR2 (germline): SGHRS, YFSETQ. The germline V and J ends were trimmed by 3 bases and 4 bases, with 17 bases remaining between them. The length of the CDR3 is 16 residues. CDR3 in DNA: TGCGCCAGCAGCTCGGACGGTGCACCCCGTTACAATGAGCAGTTCTTC. Residues: CASSSDGAPRYNEQFF.

Turning to this clonotype: The junction departs from the called germline gene at one end, perhaps through a read error. The gene calls are TRBV27 and TRBJ1-1, with no clear D. CDR3 length equals 12 residues. The germline V gene has CDR1 MNHEY and CDR2 SMNVEV (reference sequence). This CDR3 is CAGSSWGTEAFF. CDR3 sequence (DNA): TGTGCCGGCAGTTCCTGGGGCACTGAAGCTTTCTTT.

This clonotype was seen more than once but under ten times. The chain carries TRBV7-2 and TRBJ2-3; D not resolved. Germline-derived CDR1 and CDR2 are SGHTA and FQGNSA. The CDR3 extends over 15 amino acids. V was shortened by 4 bases and J by 0 bases, with 11 bases between the two germline ends. The CDR3: CASSSSRASTDTQYF. For the CDR3, the DNA is TGTGCCAGCAGCTCAAGTAGGGCTAGCACAGATACGCAGTATTTT.

CDR3 sequence reads: CASSQGGQRPYSEAFF. DNA for the CDR3: TGTGCCAGCAGCCAAGGTGGGCAACGGCCATACTCTGAAGCTTTCTTT. The rearrangement links TRBV16 to TRBJ1-1; D gene ambiguous. Germline values: CDR1 KGHSY, CDR2 FQNENV. Trimming took off 2 bases at V and 6 bases at J, with 19 bases between the two ends. The CDR3 is 16 residues long. Full variable domain (rest looked up from reference TRBV16 and TRBJ1-1): GEEVAQTPKHLVRGEGQKAKLYCAPIKGHSYVFWYQQVLKNEFKFLISFQNENVFDETGMPKERFSAKCLPNSPCSLEIQATKLEDSAVYFCASSQGGQRPYSEAFFGQGTRLTVV.

The chain joins TRBV12-3 or TRBV12-4 to TRBJ1-1, with D possibly matching TRBD1 (5 bases). The V end was cut by 3 bases, the J end by 10 bases, with 9 bases between. The CDR3 consists of 11 residues. The CDR3 sequence is CASSFGTLAFF. CDR3 bases: TGTGCCAGCAGTTTCGGGACTTTAGCTTTCTTT.

The chain couples TRBV28 to TRBJ2-3; TRBD2 matches 11 bases. V gave up 6 bases and J gave up 8 bases; unmatched junction bases: 10. CDR3 length: 15 amino acids. From germline, CDR1 is MDHEN and CDR2 SYDVKM. This CDR3 is CASSPTGTSGITQYF. In nucleotides, the CDR3 is TGTGCCAGCAGCCCGACGGGGACTAGCGGAATTACGCAGTATTTT.

This clonotype has a handful of counts. The chain links TRBV7-9 to TRBJ2-1, with 8 bases fitting TRBD2. The CDR3 totals 17 residues. Germline trimming cut 5 bases from V and 0 bases from J; bases unmatched to any gene: 9. Looked up from germline, CDR1 is SEHNR and CDR2 is FQNEAQ (reference sequence). This chain's CDR3 is CASSPLSGALSYNEQFF. In DNA form, the CDR3 reads TGTGCCAGCAGCCCTCTTAGCGGGGCTCTCTCCTACAATGAGCAGTTCTTC. The whole variable domain, remainder taken from reference TRBV7-9 and TRBJ2-1, is DTGVSQNPRHKITKRGQNVTFRCDPISEHNRLYWYRQTLGQGPEFLTYFQNEAQLEKSRLLSDRFSAERPKGSFSTLEIQRTEQGDSAMYLCASSPLSGALSYNEQFFGPGTRLTVL.

The J gene is TRBJ2-1, the V gene TRBV5-1; TRBD1 agrees at 7 bases. With 4 bases clipped from V and 4 bases from J, the junction kept 5 bases outside the gene matches. The CDR3 sequence is 14 residues long. The V gene's germline CDR1 is SGHRS and CDR2 YFSETQ. For the CDR3, the DNA is TGCGCCAGCAGCACAGGGGACCCTTACAATGAGCAGTTCTTC. This sequence encodes CASSTGDPYNEQFF.

The rearrangement links TRBV20-1 to TRBJ2-1; the D is unclear. V was shortened by 6 bases and J by 2 bases, with 11 bases between the two germline ends. The CDR3 extends over 13 amino acids. CDR1 DFQATT and CDR2 SNEGSKA come from the germline V gene (reference sequence). The CDR3 coding sequence is TGCAGTGCGTTTGCCCGAGCCTACAATGAGCAGTTCTTC. Protein product: CSAFARAYNEQFF.

CDR3 in amino acids: CASSYGANKNIQYF. In DNA, the CDR3 is TGTGCCAGCAGTTACGGCGCAAACAAAAACATTCAGTACTTC. The V call is TRBV27, the J call TRBJ2-4; unclear D gene. CDR1 is MNHEY, CDR2 SMNVEV, per germline (reference sequence). CDR3 length: 14 amino acids. The V end was cut by 4 bases, the J end by 3 bases, with 10 bases between.

This rearrangement joins TRBV11-2 to TRBJ2-1, with TRBD2 matching 8 bases. The CDR3 has 16 amino acids. CDR1 is SGHAT, CDR2 FQNNGV, per germline. V trimming: 4 bases; J trimming: 5 bases; junction bases outside the gene matches: 10. The CDR3 loop is CASSSRPGLVHNEQFF. The CDR3 DNA reads as TGTGCCAGCAGCTCTCGCCCGGGACTAGTCCACAATGAGCAGTTCTTC.

The chain is built from TRBV6-2 or TRBV6-3 and TRBJ1-1; D unclear. The length of the CDR3 is 16 residues. V dropped 8 bases and J dropped 0 bases, with 19 bases sitting between them. From germline, CDR1 is MNHEY and CDR2 SVGEGT. The CDR3 loop is CASGISRRRLNTEAFF. CDR3 sequence (DNA): TGTGCCAGCGGAATCAGCAGGAGGAGACTGAACACTGAAGCTTTCTTT.

The CDR3: CASSIGGKAGRAEAFF. The CDR3 DNA sequence: TGTGCCAGTAGTATAGGGGGGAAGGCAGGGCGCGCTGAAGCTTTCTTT. J is TRBJ1-1 and V is TRBV19; TRBD1 is a possible D gene (5 bases). The germline V gene encodes CDR1 LNHDA and CDR2 SQIVND (reference sequence). This CDR3 region has 16 residues. Trimming pared 1 base from V and 6 bases from J, leaving 18 bases between.

The chain recombines TRBV5-6 with TRBJ2-1; 8 nucleotides line up with TRBD2. Germline CDR1 is SGHDT and CDR2 is YYEEEE. V lost 4 bases, J lost 8 bases, and 8 bases stayed unmatched. The CDR3 has 14 amino acids. CDR3 coding DNA: TGTGCCAGCAGCATCGGGACTAGGGTCCATGAGCAGTTCTTC. Protein sequence: CASSIGTRVHEQFF.

This clonotype was detected ten times or more. The chain has TRBV5-1 and TRBJ2-1; 7 bases align to TRBD2. Germline assignment: CDR1 SGHRS and CDR2 YFSETQ. V was clipped by 0 bases and J by 0 bases; unmatched bases: 3. The CDR3 is 16 amino acids. The CDR3 loop reads CASSLGRTSSYNEQFF. CDR3 bases: TGCGCCAGCAGCTTGGGGCGGACTAGCTCCTACAATGAGCAGTTCTTC. Full variable domain (remainder filled in from reference TRBV5-1 and TRBJ2-1): KAGVTQTPRYLIKTRGQQVTLSCSPISGHRSVSWYQQTPGQGLQFLFEYFSETQRNKGNFPGRFSGRQFSNSRSEMNVSTLELGDSALYLCASSLGRTSSYNEQFFGPGTRLTVL.

The sample holds a few counts of this clonotype. V gene TRBV27 combines with J gene TRBJ1-5; D uncertain. V dropped 5 bases and J dropped 11 bases, with 16 bases sitting between them. The CDR3 extends over 13 amino acids. CDR1 and CDR2 (germline): MNHEY, SMNVEV (reference sequence). The CDR3 region is CASSPLRGQTQHF. The CDR3 DNA reads TGTGCCAGCAGTCCCCTGAGAGGGCAGACCCAGCATTTT.